This T cell receptor beta chain was sequenced during a study of PD-L1 blockade in urothelial cancer. The CDR3 covers 13 residues. Trimming took 6 bases from V and 7 from J; bases not matched to a gene: 5. Per the germline V gene, CDR1 is SNHLY and CDR2 is FYNNEI. Time point denoted: pretreatment peripheral blood. Measured with immunoSEQ multiplex PCR; TCRdb has only the in-frame clones, and not every one. The sample shows roughly 51,000 clones, roughly 84% of them seen only once. The rearrangement links TRBV2 to TRBJ2-2, with 7 bases aligning to TRBD1. The sequences come from PBMCs, collected around atezolizumab (anti-PD-L1) treatment. The sequence was obtained from a man between 60 and 70 years old with urothelial cancer. The CDR3 protein is CASSSQGFGELFF. The CDR3 coding sequence is TGTGCCAGCAGCTCACAGGGGTTCGGGGAGCTGTTTTTT.